Below are 8 T cell receptor beta chains sequenced from a single sample in a study of human T cells and chemical hapten exposure. The total RNA was obtained from whole blood that was not fractionated. TCRdb reprocessed the 5' RACE reads with MiXCR, giving one entry per CDR3 protein. This table has tens of thousands of distinct CDR3 sequences, 7.7% appearing once. The receptors stem from a male donor in good health.

The V and J genes are TRBV12-5 and TRBJ2-7; 9 bases map to TRBD1. Looked up from germline, CDR1 is LGHNT and CDR2 is FRNRAP. This CDR3 is built from 15 residues. V lost 7 bases and J lost 4; bases outside the gene matches: 11. CDR3 residues: CASALTGTGLYEQYF. CDR3 DNA sequence: TGTGCTAGTGCCCTCACCGGGACAGGGCTTTACGAGCAGTACTTC. The entire variable domain, with the rest obtained from reference TRBV12-5 and TRBJ2-7, is as follows: DARVTQTPRHKVTEMGQEVTMRCQPILGHNTVFWYRQTMMQGLELLAYFRNRAPLDDSGMPKDRFSAEMPDATLATLKIQPSEPRDSAVYFCASALTGTGLYEQYFGPGTRLTVT.

The chain recombines TRBV18 with TRBJ2-1; D is undetermined. CDR3 length equals 14 residues. V gave up 0 bases and J gave up 8 bases, with 11 bases separating them. CDR1 is KGHSH and CDR2 is LQKENI in the germline V gene. Here the CDR3 DNA reads TGTGCCAGCTCACCACCGTACAGCCGATATGAGCAGTTCTTC. Translated, it gives CASSPPYSRYEQFF.

This clonotype was recorded at least ten times. The chain couples TRBV6-1 to TRBJ1-5; 9 nucleotides agree with TRBD1. Germline loops: CDR1 MNHNS, CDR2 SASEGT. The CDR3 runs 16 residues. With 6 bases clipped from V and 4 bases from J, the junction kept 10 bases outside the gene matches. CDR3 loop: CASRAPGQGGNQPQHF. Here the CDR3 DNA reads TGTGCCAGCAGGGCTCCGGGACAGGGCGGGAATCAGCCCCAGCATTTT.

This clonotype occurred a few times. V usage is TRBV11-1 and J usage is TRBJ2-5, with 9 bases identical to TRBD2. The CDR3 covers 14 residues. V lost 5 bases to trimming and J lost 4 bases; unmatched junction nucleotides: 5. In germline, CDR1 is SGHAT, CDR2 FQDESV (reference sequence). This CDR3 reads CASSPTAGGETQYF. CDR3 nucleotides: TGTGCCAGCAGCCCCACAGCGGGGGGAGAGACCCAGTACTTC.

This clonotype showed up just a few times. The chain couples TRBV9 to TRBJ2-2; 8 bases agree with TRBD2. The junction had 5 bases not matched to a gene; V was cut back by 4 bases and J by 6 bases. Germline V lookup: CDR1 SGDLS, CDR2 YYNGEE. This CDR3 contains 14 residues. The CDR3 loop is CASSNRLASGELFF. The DNA of the CDR3 is TGTGCCAGCAGCAACCGACTAGCGTCCGGGGAGCTGTTTTTT.

V and J are TRBV9 and TRBJ2-7; D ambiguous. Trimming removed 0 bases from V and 2 bases from J, with 12 bases in between. The CDR3 has 15 residues. In germline, CDR1 is SGDLS, CDR2 YYNGEE. The CDR3 nucleotides read TGTGCCAGCAGCGTAGGACTCGTTAAGACCTACGAGCAGTACTTC. Its protein is CASSVGLVKTYEQYF.

This clonotype was observed at least ten times. The chain recombines TRBV12-3 or TRBV12-4 with TRBJ2-7, with a possible D match to TRBD1 (5 bases). V lost 8 bases to trimming and J lost 5 bases, with 16 bases between them. The CDR3 has 13 residues. The CDR3 sequence is CASGQRGLDEQYF. The CDR3 region has the DNA TGTGCCAGCGGTCAAAGGGGCTTGGACGAGCAGTACTTC.

DNA for the CDR3: TGCAGCGTTGAACTAGGGGATAGGTCCTACAATGAGCAGTTCTTC. It codes for CSVELGDRSYNEQFF. The chain couples TRBV29-1 to TRBJ2-1, with TRBD1 as a possible D gene (5 bases). CDR1 is SQVTM and CDR2 is ANQGSEA in the germline V gene. Trimming pared 2 bases from V and 1 base from J, leaving 12 bases between. This CDR3 is 15 amino acids long.